This entry describes one T cell receptor beta chain. This clone was picked up one time. Its antigen is not yet known. Base quality data are lacking; no much larger clone is found one base away. The sample is drawn from a study of blood T cell repertoires in COVID-19 (dated by TCRdb to 2018 to 2021). As for the study more broadly: Collaborator samples came from the United States, Italy and Spain and covered acute and convalescent phases of COVID-19. The prospective study material was composed of cDNA or gDNA derived from T cells, B-cell-depleted T cells, or PBMCs. Deeply sampled blood TCRbeta repertoires from subjects exposed to, actively infected with, or recovered from COVID-19 were included in the dataset. The repertoires were released in a freely available public database meant as a resource for research on the immune response to SARS-CoV-2. Samples came from the ongoing ImmuneRACE study (first 160 participants) plus 1,254 subjects from 6 global collaborators. Nearly every sample came with metadata listing a de-identified subject ID, COVID-19 status, age in years and sex. Where HLA class I and class II types were available, the types were taken from metadata supplied by the sample provider, not from assay-based typing.

The immunoSEQ Assay, a bias-controlled multiplex PCR, was used to amplify TCRbeta CDR3 regions from genomic DNA. As for the authors' bioinformatics: The number of nucleated cells in each sample was estimated by amplification of reference gene primers within the assay. To quantify the absolute abundance of each unique TCRbeta CDR3 rearrangement, sequence reads were collapsed and filtered. For each sample, productive Simpson clonality was calculated by taking the square root of Simpson's diversity index across productive rearrangements. What TCRdb holds here is the immuneACCESS table cut down to in-frame rearrangements. Part of the clones is not present; checked against another copy, under half of the missing clones reflect an unresolved V gene, and the others are unexplained. V and J calls and clone size are given by that table; D and trimming were obtained from the DNA. The sample table holds about 220,000 clones, of which more than 80% were seen once. The top ten clones comprise more than 3.5% of the sample.

In the prospective study, participants were roughly 18 to 90 years old, resided in 24 geographic areas of the United States, and were enrolled through a virtual design. In the prospective study, cohorts were assigned on the basis of participant-reported clinical history obtained from a screening survey and a study questionnaire. Mobile phlebotomists in the prospective study collected whole blood, serum and a nasopharyngeal or oropharyngeal swab from every participant. Additional blood draws and questionnaires over an approximately two-month period could optionally be provided by prospective study participants. Prospective study blood samples were shipped either frozen or at room temperature before DNA extraction. As encoded in the germline V gene, CDR1 is LGHNA while CDR2 is YSLEER. From the cysteine up to the phenylalanine, the CDR3 has a length of 18 residues. The CDR3 DNA has 54 bases and is translated from base 1. Germline trimming amounts to 1 base on V and 8 bases on J, with 12 as the count of junction bases outside the gene matches.

The paper as a whole reports these results and caveats: Clinical and demographic metadata were provided uncurated, with the amount varying by source and participant.

The sequencing sample was made of PBMCs or T cells enriched from blood (not recorded which). This receptor chain uses TRBV4-3 and TRBJ2-3, and TRBD2 aligns with 13 junction nucleotides. This sequence originates from a woman between 40 and 55 years old with acute COVID-19. The CDR3 protein: CASSQGWGLAGPRGTQYF. In nucleotide form, the sequence is TGCGCCAGCAGCCAAGGGTGGGGACTAGCGGGGCCTAGGGGTACGCAGTATTTT.